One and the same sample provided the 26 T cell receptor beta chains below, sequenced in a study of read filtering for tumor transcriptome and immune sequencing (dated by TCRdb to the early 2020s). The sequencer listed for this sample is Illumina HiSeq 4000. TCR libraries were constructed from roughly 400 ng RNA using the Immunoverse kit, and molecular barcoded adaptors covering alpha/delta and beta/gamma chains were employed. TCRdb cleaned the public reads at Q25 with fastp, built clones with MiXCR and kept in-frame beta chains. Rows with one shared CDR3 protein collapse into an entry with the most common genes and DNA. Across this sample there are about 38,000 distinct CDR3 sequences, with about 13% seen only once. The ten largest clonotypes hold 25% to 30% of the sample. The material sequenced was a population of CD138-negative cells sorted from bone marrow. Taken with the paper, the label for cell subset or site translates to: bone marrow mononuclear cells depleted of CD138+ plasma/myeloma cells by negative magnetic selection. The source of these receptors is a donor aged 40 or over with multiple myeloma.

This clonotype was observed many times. The CDR3 nucleotides read TGTGCCAGCAGCCTCTACGGGGCGAATTGGGGCACCGGGGAGCTGTTTTTT. It codes for CASSLYGANWGTGELFF. The chain has TRBV7-2 and TRBJ2-2, with D perhaps given as TRBD1 or TRBD2 (5 bases each). V lost 5 bases and J 4 bases, leaving 20 bases between the germline ends. The CDR3 loop spans 17 amino acids. In germline, CDR1 is SGHTA, CDR2 FQGNSA.

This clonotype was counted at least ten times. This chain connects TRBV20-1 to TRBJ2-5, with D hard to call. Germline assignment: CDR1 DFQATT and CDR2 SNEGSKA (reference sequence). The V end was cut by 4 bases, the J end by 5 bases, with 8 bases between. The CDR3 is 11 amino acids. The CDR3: CSATDHETQYF. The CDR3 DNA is TGCAGTGCTACCGATCATGAGACCCAGTACTTC.

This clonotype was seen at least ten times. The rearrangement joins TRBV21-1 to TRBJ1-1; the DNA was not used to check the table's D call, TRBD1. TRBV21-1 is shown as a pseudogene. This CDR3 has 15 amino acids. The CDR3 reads CASSKDGRQGTEAFF. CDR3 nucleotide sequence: TGTGCCAGCAGCAAAGATGGTAGACAGGGTACTGAAGCTTTCTTT.

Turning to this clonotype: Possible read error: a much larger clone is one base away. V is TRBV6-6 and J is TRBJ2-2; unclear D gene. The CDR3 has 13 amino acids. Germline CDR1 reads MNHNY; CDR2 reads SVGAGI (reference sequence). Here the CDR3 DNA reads TGTGCCAACAGTGATGAAGGGACCGGGGAGCTGTTTTTT. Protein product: CANSDEGTGELFF.

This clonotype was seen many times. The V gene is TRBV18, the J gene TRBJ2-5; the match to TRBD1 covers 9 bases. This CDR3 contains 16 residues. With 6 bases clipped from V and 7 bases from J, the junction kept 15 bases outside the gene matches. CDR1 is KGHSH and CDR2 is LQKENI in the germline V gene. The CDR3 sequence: CASSPPGTGMFVTQYF. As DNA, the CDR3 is TGTGCCAGCTCGCCCCCCGGGACAGGGATGTTTGTGACCCAGTACTTC.

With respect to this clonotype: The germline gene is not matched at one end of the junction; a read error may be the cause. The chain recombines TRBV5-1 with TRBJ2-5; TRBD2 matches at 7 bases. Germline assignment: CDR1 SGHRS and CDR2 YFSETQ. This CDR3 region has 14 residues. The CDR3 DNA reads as TGCGCCCGCAGCTTGGGGGGGGTTCAAGAGACCCAGTACTTC. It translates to CARSLGGVQETQYF.

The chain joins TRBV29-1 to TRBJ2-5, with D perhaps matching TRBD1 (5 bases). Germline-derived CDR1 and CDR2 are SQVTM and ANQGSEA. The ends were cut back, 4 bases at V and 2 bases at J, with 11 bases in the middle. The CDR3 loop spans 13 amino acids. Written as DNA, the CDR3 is TGCAGCGTTGGCCGACAGAAGCAAGAGACCCAGTACTTC. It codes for CSVGRQKQETQYF.

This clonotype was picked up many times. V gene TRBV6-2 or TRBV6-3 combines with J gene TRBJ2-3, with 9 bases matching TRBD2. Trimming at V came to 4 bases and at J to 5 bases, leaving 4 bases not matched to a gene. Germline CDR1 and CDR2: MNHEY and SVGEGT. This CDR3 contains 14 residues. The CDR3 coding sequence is TGTGCCAGCAGTTTAGCGGGAGTACGAGATACGCAGTATTTT. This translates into CASSLAGVRDTQYF.

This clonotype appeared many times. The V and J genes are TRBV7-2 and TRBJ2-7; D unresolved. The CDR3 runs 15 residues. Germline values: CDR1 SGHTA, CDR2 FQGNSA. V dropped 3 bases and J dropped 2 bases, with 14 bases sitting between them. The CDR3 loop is CASSFDNHVTYEQYF. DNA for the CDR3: TGTGCCAGCAGCTTTGACAACCATGTTACCTACGAGCAGTACTTC.

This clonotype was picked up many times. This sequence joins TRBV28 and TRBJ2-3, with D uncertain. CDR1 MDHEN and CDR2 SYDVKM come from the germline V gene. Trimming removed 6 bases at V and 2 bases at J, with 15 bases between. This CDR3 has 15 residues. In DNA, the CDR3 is TGTGCCAGCAGCGACCCAACACGGATCACAGATACGCAGTATTTT. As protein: CASSDPTRITDTQYF.

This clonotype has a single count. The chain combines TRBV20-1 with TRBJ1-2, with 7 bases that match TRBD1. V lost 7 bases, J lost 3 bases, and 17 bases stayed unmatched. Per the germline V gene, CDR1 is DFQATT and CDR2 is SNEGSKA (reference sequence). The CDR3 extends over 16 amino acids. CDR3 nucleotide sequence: TGCAGTGGCCAGGGGGGCCCCGGGAAGCTAGACTATGGCTACACCTTC. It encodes CSGQGGPGKLDYGYTF.

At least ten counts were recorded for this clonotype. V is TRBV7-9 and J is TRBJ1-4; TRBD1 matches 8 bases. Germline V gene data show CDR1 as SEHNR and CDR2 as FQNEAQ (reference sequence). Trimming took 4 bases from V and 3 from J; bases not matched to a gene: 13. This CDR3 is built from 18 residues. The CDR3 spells CASSSHTDGQGSNEKLFF. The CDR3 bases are TGTGCCAGCAGCTCCCACACGGACGGACAGGGCTCTAATGAAAAACTGTTTTTT.

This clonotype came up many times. The CDR3, as DNA: TGTGCCAGCAGTGCGGACCAAACTAGCACAGATACGCAGTATTTT. This translates into CASSADQTSTDTQYF. V gene TRBV2 combines with J gene TRBJ2-3, with D uncertain. The CDR3 contains 15 residues. The germline V gene encodes CDR1 SNHLY and CDR2 FYNNEI. V gave up 4 bases and J gave up 0 bases, with 11 bases separating them.

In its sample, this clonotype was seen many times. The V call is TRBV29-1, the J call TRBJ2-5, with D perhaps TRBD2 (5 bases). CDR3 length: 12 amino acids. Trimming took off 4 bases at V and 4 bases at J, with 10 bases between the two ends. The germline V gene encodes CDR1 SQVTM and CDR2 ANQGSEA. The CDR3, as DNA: TGCAGCGTTGTAGGAGGAGTAGAGACCCAGTACTTC. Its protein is CSVVGGVETQYF. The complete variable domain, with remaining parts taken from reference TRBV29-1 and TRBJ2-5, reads SAVISQKPSRDICQRGTSLTIQCQVDSQVTMMFWYRQQPGQSLTLIATANQGSEATYESGFVIDKFPISRPNLTFSTLTVSNMSPEDSSIYLCSVVGGVETQYFGPGTRLLVL.

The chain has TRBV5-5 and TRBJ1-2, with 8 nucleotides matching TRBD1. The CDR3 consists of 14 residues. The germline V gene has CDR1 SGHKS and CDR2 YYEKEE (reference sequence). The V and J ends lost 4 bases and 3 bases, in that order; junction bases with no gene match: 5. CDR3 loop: CASSKGQADYGYTF. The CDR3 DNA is TGTGCCAGCAGCAAGGGACAGGCTGACTATGGCTACACCTTC.

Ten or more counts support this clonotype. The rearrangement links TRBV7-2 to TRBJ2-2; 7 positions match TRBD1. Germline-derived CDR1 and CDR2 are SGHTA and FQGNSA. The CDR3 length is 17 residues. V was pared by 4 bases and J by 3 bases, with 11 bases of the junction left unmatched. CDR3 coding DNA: TGTGCCAGCAGCTCCCCTCTCCGGACAGGTTACACCGGGGAGCTGTTTTTT. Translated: CASSSPLRTGYTGELFF. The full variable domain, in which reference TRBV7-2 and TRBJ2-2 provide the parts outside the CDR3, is GAGVSQSPSNKVTEKGKDVELRCDPISGHTALYWYRQSLGQGLEFLIYFQGNSAPDKSGLPSDRFSAERTGGSVSTLTIQRTQQEDSAVYLCASSSPLRTGYTGELFFGEGSRLTVL.

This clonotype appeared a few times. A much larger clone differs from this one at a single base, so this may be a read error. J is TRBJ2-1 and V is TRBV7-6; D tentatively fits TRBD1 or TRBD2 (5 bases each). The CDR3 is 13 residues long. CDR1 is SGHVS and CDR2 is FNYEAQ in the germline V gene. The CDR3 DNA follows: TGTGCCAGCAGCCCGGGGCTGCGCAATGGGCAGTTCTTC. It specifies CASSPGLRNGQFF.

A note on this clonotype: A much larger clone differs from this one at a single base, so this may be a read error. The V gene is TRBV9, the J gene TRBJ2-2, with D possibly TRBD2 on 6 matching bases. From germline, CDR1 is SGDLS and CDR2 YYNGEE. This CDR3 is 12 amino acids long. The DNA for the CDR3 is TGTGCCAGCAGCGTAAGGGGCGGGGAGCTGTCTTTT. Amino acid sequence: CASSVRGGELSF.

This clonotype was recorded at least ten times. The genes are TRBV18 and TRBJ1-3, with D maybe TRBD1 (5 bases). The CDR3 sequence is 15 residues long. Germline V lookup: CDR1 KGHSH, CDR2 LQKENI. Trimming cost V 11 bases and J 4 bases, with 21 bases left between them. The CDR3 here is CAPPGRLPSGNTIYF. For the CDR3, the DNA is TGTGCCCCCCCAGGGCGTCTGCCTTCCGGAAACACCATATATTTT.

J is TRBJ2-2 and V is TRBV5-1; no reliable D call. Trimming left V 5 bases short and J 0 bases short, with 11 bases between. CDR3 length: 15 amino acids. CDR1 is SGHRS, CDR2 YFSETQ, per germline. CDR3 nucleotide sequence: TGCGCCAGCAGTCCCCAGCCGCCGAACACCGGGGAGCTGTTTTTT. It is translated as CASSPQPPNTGELFF.

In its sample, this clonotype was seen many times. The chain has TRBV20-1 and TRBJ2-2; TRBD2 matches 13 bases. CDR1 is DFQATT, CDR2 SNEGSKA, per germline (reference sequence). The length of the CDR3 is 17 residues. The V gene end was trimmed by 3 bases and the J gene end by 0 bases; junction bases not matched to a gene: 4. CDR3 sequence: CSARGTSGTANTGELFF. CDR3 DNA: TGCAGTGCTAGGGGGACTAGCGGGACCGCGAACACCGGGGAGCTGTTTTTT.

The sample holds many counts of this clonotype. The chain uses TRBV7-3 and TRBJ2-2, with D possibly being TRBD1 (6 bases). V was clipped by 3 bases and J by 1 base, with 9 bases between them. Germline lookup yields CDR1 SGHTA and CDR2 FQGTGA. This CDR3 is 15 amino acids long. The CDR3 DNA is TGTGCCAGCAGCTTCCAGGGGAGGAACACCGGGGAGCTGTTTTTT. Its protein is CASSFQGRNTGELFF.

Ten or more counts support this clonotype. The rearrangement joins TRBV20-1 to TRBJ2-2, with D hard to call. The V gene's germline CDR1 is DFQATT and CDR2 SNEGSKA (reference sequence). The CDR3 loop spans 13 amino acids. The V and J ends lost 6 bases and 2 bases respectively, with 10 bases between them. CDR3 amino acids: CSAPGPNTGELFF. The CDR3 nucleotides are TGCAGTGCGCCCGGGCCCAACACCGGGGAGCTGTTTTTT.

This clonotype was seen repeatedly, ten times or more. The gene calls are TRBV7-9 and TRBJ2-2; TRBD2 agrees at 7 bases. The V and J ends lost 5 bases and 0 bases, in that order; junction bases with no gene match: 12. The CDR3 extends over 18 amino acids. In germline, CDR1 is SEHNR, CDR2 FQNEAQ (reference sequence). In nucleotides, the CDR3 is TGTGCCAGCAGCCCACGGACTAGTGGACCGACGAACACCGGGGAGCTGTTTTTT. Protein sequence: CASSPRTSGPTNTGELFF. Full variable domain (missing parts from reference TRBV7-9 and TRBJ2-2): DTGVSQNPRHKITKRGQNVTFRCDPISEHNRLYWYRQTLGQGPEFLTYFQNEAQLEKSRLLSDRFSAERPKGSFSTLEIQRTEQGDSAMYLCASSPRTSGPTNTGELFFGEGSRLTVL.

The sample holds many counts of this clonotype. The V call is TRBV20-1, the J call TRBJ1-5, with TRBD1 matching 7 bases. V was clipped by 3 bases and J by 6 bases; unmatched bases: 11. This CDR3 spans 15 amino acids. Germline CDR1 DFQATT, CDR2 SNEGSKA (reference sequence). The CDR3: CSARRRDSSGQPQHF. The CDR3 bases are TGCAGTGCTAGGAGAAGGGACAGCTCGGGTCAGCCCCAGCATTTT.

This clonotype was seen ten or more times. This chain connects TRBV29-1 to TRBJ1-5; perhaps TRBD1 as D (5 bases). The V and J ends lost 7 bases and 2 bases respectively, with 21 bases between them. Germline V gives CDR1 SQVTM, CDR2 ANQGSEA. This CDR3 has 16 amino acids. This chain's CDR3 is CSGGFGEGSGNQPQHF. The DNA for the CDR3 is TGCAGCGGGGGGTTTGGGGAGGGTAGTGGCAATCAGCCCCAGCATTTT. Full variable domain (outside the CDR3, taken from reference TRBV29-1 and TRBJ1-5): SAVISQKPSRDICQRGTSLTIQCQVDSQVTMMFWYRQQPGQSLTLIATANQGSEATYESGFVIDKFPISRPNLTFSTLTVSNMSPEDSSIYLCSGGFGEGSGNQPQHFGDGTRLSIL.